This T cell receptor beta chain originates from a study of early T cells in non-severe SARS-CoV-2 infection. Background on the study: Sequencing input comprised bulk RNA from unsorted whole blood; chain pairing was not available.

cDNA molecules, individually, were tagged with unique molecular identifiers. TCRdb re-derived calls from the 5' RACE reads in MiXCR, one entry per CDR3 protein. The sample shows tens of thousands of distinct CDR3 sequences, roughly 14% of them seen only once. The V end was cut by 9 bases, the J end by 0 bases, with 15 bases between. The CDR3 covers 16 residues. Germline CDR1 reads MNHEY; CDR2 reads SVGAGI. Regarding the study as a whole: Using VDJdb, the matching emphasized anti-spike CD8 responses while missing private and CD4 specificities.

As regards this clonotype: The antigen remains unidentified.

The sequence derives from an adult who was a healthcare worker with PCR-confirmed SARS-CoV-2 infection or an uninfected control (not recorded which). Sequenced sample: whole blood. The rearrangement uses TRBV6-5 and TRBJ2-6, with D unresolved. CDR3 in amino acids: CASFPSPSSGANVLTF. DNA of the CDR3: TGTGCCAGTTTTCCCTCTCCCAGCTCTGGGGCCAACGTCCTGACTTTC.